The T cell receptor beta chain described here comes from a study of blood T cell repertoires in COVID-19. In the study overall: Samples taken during acute and convalescent COVID-19 were collected in the United States, Italy and Spain. In each case, the material was cDNA or gDNA derived from T cells, B-cell-depleted T cells, or PBMCs.

CDR3 length: 14 residues. From germline, CDR1 is SEHNR and CDR2 FQNEAQ (reference sequence). J was trimmed by 5 bases and V by 3 bases; bases with no gene match: 6. This clone was seen a few times. Produced via immunoSEQ multiplex PCR; TCRdb's table is partial and in-frame only. The sample consists of fewer than 200,000 clones, around 84% of them appearing once. This chain uses TRBV7-9 with TRBJ1-1; 7 bases line up with TRBD1. The clonotype originates from a woman between 45 and 60 years old with COVID-19, enrolled during active disease. Material: peripheral blood. CDR3 protein: CASSFRQGTTEAFF. Here the CDR3 DNA reads TGTGCCAGCAGCTTTCGACAGGGAACGACTGAAGCTTTCTTT.